These 13 T cell receptor beta chains came from one sample sequenced in a study of HIV-infected patients and healthy controls. TCRdb reprocessed the 5' RACE reads via MiXCR and lists one record per CDR3 protein. This table holds tens of thousands of distinct CDR3 sequences, about a sixth found once. The sequencing sample was made of CD4+ T cells from blood. The origin of the receptors is a human donor in good health.

This clonotype was observed many times. The rearrangement uses TRBV19 and TRBJ2-3, with 9 nucleotides matching TRBD2. This CDR3 is built from 19 residues. The germline V gene has CDR1 LNHDA and CDR2 SQIVND (reference sequence). Germline trimming cut 0 bases from V and 2 bases from J; bases unmatched to any gene: 12. CDR3 residues: CASSIDSAAAGGITDTQYF. The CDR3 DNA follows: TGTGCCAGTAGTATAGATTCGGCGGCAGCGGGGGGTATCACAGATACGCAGTATTTT.

This clonotype was seen ten or more times. The chain combines TRBV6-5 with TRBJ2-3; a weak D match, TRBD2 (5 bases). The CDR3 length is 15 residues. From germline, CDR1 is MNHEY and CDR2 SVGAGI. Trimming removed 6 bases at V and 0 bases at J, with 13 bases between. CDR3 nucleotide sequence: TGTGCCAGCAGATTAGCGCTACCTAGCACAGATACGCAGTATTTT. This sequence encodes CASRLALPSTDTQYF.

This clonotype has a count of ten or more. The rearrangement joins TRBV20-1 to TRBJ2-7, with 12 bases identical to TRBD2. V shed 3 bases and J 2 bases; nucleotides not matched to a gene: 8. The CDR3 totals 16 residues. CDR1 is DFQATT, CDR2 SNEGSKA, per germline (reference sequence). The CDR3 region has the DNA TGCAGTGCTAGGTCTTTGGGACTAGCGGGTACCTACGAGCAGTACTTC. Translating gives CSARSLGLAGTYEQYF.

This sequence joins TRBV11-2 and TRBJ2-3, with D unresolved. Trimming took off 2 bases at V and 0 bases at J, with 6 bases between the two ends. The germline V gene has CDR1 SGHAT and CDR2 FQNNGV. The CDR3 loop spans 14 amino acids. The CDR3 reads CASSLMASTDTQYF. CDR3 in DNA: TGTGCCAGCAGCTTAATGGCTAGCACAGATACGCAGTATTTT.

This clonotype was observed many times. The genes are TRBV6-6 and TRBJ1-1; D is undetermined. Trimming left V 11 bases short and J 3 bases short, with 10 bases between. The V gene's germline CDR1 is MNHNY and CDR2 SVGAGI (reference sequence). This CDR3 is built from 11 residues. For the CDR3, the DNA is TGTGCCTGCCGGGCTGACACTGAAGCTTTCTTT. Protein product: CACRADTEAFF.

This chain connects TRBV29-1 to TRBJ1-1, with 8 bases fitting TRBD1. In germline, CDR1 is SQVTM, CDR2 ANQGSEA. The length of the CDR3 is 14 residues. With 5 bases clipped from V and 1 base from J, the junction kept 6 bases outside the gene matches. The CDR3 protein is CSVSRQGTNTEAFF. CDR3 DNA sequence: TGCAGCGTTTCTCGACAGGGGACGAACACTGAAGCTTTCTTT.

The chain is built from TRBV6-4 and TRBJ1-2, with D uncertain. CDR1 MRHNA and CDR2 SNTAGT come from the germline V gene. V was cut by 5 bases and J by 6 bases, with 13 bases left in between. CDR3 length: 13 amino acids. The CDR3 DNA reads as TGTGCCAGCAGTCTGGATGGACTGAATGGCTACACCTTC. Residues: CASSLDGLNGYTF.

This clonotype was seen at least ten times. The chain links TRBV7-9 to TRBJ2-5; TRBD1 might be the D (6 bases). Per germline, CDR1 SEHNR and CDR2 FQNEAQ (reference sequence). CDR3 length: 18 residues. Here the CDR3 DNA reads TGTGCACTACGACGAGGTGGGGGCGCCGACCCCTCCCAAGAGACCCAGTACTTC. The encoded protein is CALRRGGGADPSQETQYF.

The chain uses TRBV5-6 and TRBJ1-6, with D possibly TRBD1 on 5 matching bases. This CDR3 has 15 amino acids. The V end lost 4 bases, the J end lost 3 bases, and 11 bases lay between the germline ends. Germline CDR1 SGHDT, CDR2 YYEEEE. The CDR3: CASSGSGGYNSPLHF. DNA of the CDR3: TGTGCCAGCAGCGGTTCCGGGGGCTATAATTCACCCCTCCACTTT.

This clonotype turned up a few times. V gene TRBV7-2 combines with J gene TRBJ1-1; 8 bases agree with TRBD1. Germline loops: CDR1 SGHTA, CDR2 FQGNSA. This CDR3 is 18 amino acids long. J was trimmed by 3 bases and V by 5 bases; bases with no gene match: 17. CDR3 residues: CASSRQTGVYLGDTEAFF. CDR3 sequence (DNA): TGTGCCAGCAGCCGACAGACAGGGGTTTACCTGGGAGACACTGAAGCTTTCTTT.

This clonotype appeared many times. The J gene is TRBJ2-1, the V gene TRBV6-2 or TRBV6-3; no reliable D call. Deletions cut 3 bases from V and 6 bases from J, with 12 bases between. The CDR3 has 14 amino acids. The V gene's germline CDR1 is MNHEY and CDR2 SVGEGT. CDR3: CASSYSRPPNEQFF. CDR3 nucleotide sequence: TGTGCCAGCAGTTATTCCAGACCTCCCAATGAGCAGTTCTTC.

This clonotype was recorded at least ten times. The gene calls are TRBV7-9 and TRBJ1-1; D is possibly TRBD1 (5 bases). CDR3 length: 14 amino acids. Deletions cut 5 bases from V and 2 bases from J, with 12 bases between. Per germline, CDR1 SEHNR and CDR2 FQNEAQ (reference sequence). In DNA form, the CDR3 reads TGTGCCAGCAGCCCAGGGTCGTCAAACACTGAAGCTTTCTTT. Amino acids: CASSPGSSNTEAFF.

This clonotype was counted only a few times. CDR3 coding DNA: TGTGCCAGCAGCTTGGGCAATTCACCCCTCCACTTT. Amino acid sequence: CASSLGNSPLHF. This chain connects TRBV7-8 to TRBJ1-6; D not resolved. CDR1 and CDR2 from the germline V gene are SGHVS and FQNEAQ. Between the trimmed V and J ends, which lost 3 bases and 7 bases, there was a span of 4 bases. The length of the CDR3 is 12 residues.